Below are 31 T cell receptor beta chains sequenced from a single sample in a study of blood T cell repertoires in COVID-19 (dated by TCRdb to about 2020). The protocol used for the library was the immunoSEQ multiplex PCR assay. This immuneACCESS table, as held by TCRdb, lists in-frame sequences with V and J called but not all clones. Of the missing ones, under half trace to an unresolved V gene in checked studies; the others have no known cause. The sample profile shows 250,000 to 300,000 clones; around 88% of them were found once. Roughly 7% of the sample comes from the top ten. Sequencing input: peripheral blood. Receptors were obtained from a woman aged 25 to 45 who had recovered from COVID-19.

This clone was found a few times. The V call is TRBV7-3, the J call TRBJ1-5; D perhaps matches TRBD1 (5 bases). The V end lost 11 bases, the J end lost 7 bases, and 12 bases lay between the germline ends. The CDR3 consists of 11 residues. CDR1 and CDR2 (germline): SGHTA, FQGTGA. The CDR3 here is CAAGVGQPQHF. CDR3 coding DNA: TGTGCCGCGGGGGTCGGGCAGCCCCAGCATTTT. Full variable domain (outside the CDR3, taken from reference TRBV7-3 and TRBJ1-5): GAGVSQTPSNKVTEKGKYVELRCDPISGHTALYWYRQSLGQGPEFLIYFQGTGAADDSGLPNDRFFAVRPEGSVSTLKIQRTERGDSAVYLCAAGVGQPQHFGDGTRLSIL.

J is TRBJ2-5 and V is TRBV7-2; D is possibly TRBD2 (5 bases). CDR1 is SGHTA, CDR2 FQGNSA, per germline. Trimming shortened V by 3 bases and J by 5 bases, and 10 bases separated the two germline ends. The CDR3 has 13 residues. Here the CDR3 DNA reads TGTGCCAGCAGCTTGGGAGTAGCGGAGACCCAGTACTTC. Translated: CASSLGVAETQYF.

J is TRBJ2-7 and V is TRBV28, with D uncertain. This CDR3 is 17 amino acids long. Deletions cut 3 bases from V and 0 bases from J, with 18 bases between. The germline CDR1 and CDR2 sequences are MDHEN and SYDVKM. CDR3 in DNA: TGTGCCAGCAGTTTTCCCCCCCAGGCCTTTAGCTCCTACGAGCAGTACTTC. Its protein is CASSFPPQAFSSYEQYF.

V gene TRBV20-1 combines with J gene TRBJ2-7; 15 bases align to TRBD2. The CDR3 consists of 16 residues. Per germline, CDR1 DFQATT and CDR2 SNEGSKA (reference sequence). The ends lost 3 bases at V and 2 bases at J; junction bases unmatched: 5. DNA for the CDR3: TGCAGTGCTAGTCGGACTAGCGGGGGGGCCCCCTACGAGCAGTACTTC. Translated: CSASRTSGGAPYEQYF.

The chain joins TRBV5-4 to TRBJ2-1; 10 bases match TRBD2. The CDR3 has 15 residues. With 5 bases clipped from V and 7 bases from J, the junction kept 9 bases outside the gene matches. Germline V gene data show CDR1 as SGHNT and CDR2 as YYREEE (reference sequence). CDR3 sequence: CASSLFTSGENEQFF. In DNA form, the CDR3 reads TGTGCCAGCAGTCTGTTCACTAGCGGGGAGAATGAGCAGTTCTTC.

This clone was observed a handful of times. The chain joins TRBV18 to TRBJ1-2; D possibly corresponds to TRBD1 (6 bases). Germline-derived CDR1 and CDR2 are KGHSH and LQKENI. Trimming removed 2 bases from V and 0 bases from J, with 7 bases in between. There are 14 residues in the CDR3. CDR3 region: CASSPWGPNYGYTF. The CDR3 DNA reads TGTGCCAGCTCACCATGGGGGCCTAACTATGGCTACACCTTC.

The chain recombines TRBV18 with TRBJ2-2; 9 bases agree with TRBD1. CDR1 KGHSH and CDR2 LQKENI come from the germline V gene. The CDR3 totals 16 residues. V lost 2 bases and J lost 6; bases outside the gene matches: 7. CDR3 DNA sequence: TGTGCCAGCTCACCAGGACAGGGGAGTGGCGCCGGGGAGCTGTTTTTT. It is translated as CASSPGQGSGAGELFF.

This chain joins TRBV4-2 and TRBJ2-5, with 10 bases identical to TRBD2. CDR1 and CDR2 (germline): LGHNA, YNFKEQ. Trimming at V came to 0 bases and at J to 5 bases, leaving 6 bases not matched to a gene. This CDR3 is built from 16 residues. The CDR3 loop reads CASSQDSSGGRETQYF. CDR3 in DNA: TGTGCCAGCAGCCAAGATTCTAGCGGGGGCCGGGAGACCCAGTACTTC.

The genes are TRBV4-2 and TRBJ2-5; D ambiguous. V was shortened by 0 bases and J by 5 bases, with 7 bases between the two germline ends. CDR1 and CDR2 (germline): LGHNA, YNFKEQ. The CDR3 covers 13 residues. DNA of the CDR3: TGTGCCAGCAGCCAAGAGGGCTCGGAGACCCAGTACTTC. It is translated as CASSQEGSETQYF.

This clone was counted a single time. The chain joins TRBV5-1 to TRBJ1-1, with 9 bases lining up with TRBD1. This CDR3 has 15 residues. In germline, CDR1 is SGHRS, CDR2 YFSETQ. V shed 1 base and J 8 bases; nucleotides not matched to a gene: 9. The CDR3 region has the DNA TGCGCCAGCAGCTTGAACCCGACAGGGGGGAGGGAAGCTTTCTTT. This translates into CASSLNPTGGREAFF.

The chain couples TRBV28 to TRBJ2-1; D might be TRBD2 (5 bases). The germline V and J ends were trimmed by 5 bases and 6 bases, with 20 bases remaining between them. The germline V gene encodes CDR1 MDHEN and CDR2 SYDVKM. The CDR3 has 16 amino acids. The CDR3 sequence is CASSTNFRTLANEQFF. CDR3 sequence (DNA): TGTGCCAGCAGTACTAACTTCCGGACTCTAGCCAATGAGCAGTTCTTC.

The rearrangement joins TRBV5-1 to TRBJ2-5; possibly TRBD1 for D (5 bases). This CDR3 comprises 17 residues. The V gene's germline CDR1 is SGHRS and CDR2 YFSETQ. Trimming took 3 bases from V and 5 from J, leaving 23 bases between them. CDR3 sequence reads: CASSSAVTLWGYETQYF. CDR3 DNA sequence: TGCGCCAGCAGCTCTGCAGTAACCCTATGGGGCTACGAGACCCAGTACTTC. The complete variable domain, with remaining parts taken from reference TRBV5-1 and TRBJ2-5, reads KAGVTQTPRYLIKTRGQQVTLSCSPISGHRSVSWYQQTPGQGLQFLFEYFSETQRNKGNFPGRFSGRQFSNSRSEMNVSTLELGDSALYLCASSSAVTLWGYETQYFGPGTRLLVL.

The gene calls are TRBV11-2 and TRBJ1-6; no clear D gene. V lost 1 base and J 9 bases, leaving 7 bases between the germline ends. CDR1 is SGHAT and CDR2 is FQNNGV in the germline V gene. CDR3 length equals 13 residues. For the CDR3, the DNA is TGTGCCAGCAGCTTAGCGAGGAGTTCACCCCTCCACTTT. It yields the protein CASSLARSSPLHF.

The gene calls are TRBV2 and TRBJ1-3; D is perhaps TRBD1 (5 bases). Germline CDR1 SNHLY, CDR2 FYNNEI. The CDR3 has 14 amino acids. With 7 bases removed from V and 0 bases from J, the gap between germline ends came to 10 bases. The CDR3 DNA reads as TGTGCCAGCAACGGGGGATCCTCTGGAAACACCATATATTTT. Its translation is CASNGGSSGNTIYF.

This rearrangement joins TRBV11-2 to TRBJ2-7, with D possibly being TRBD1 (6 bases). The CDR3 loop spans 16 amino acids. CDR1 is SGHAT and CDR2 is FQNNGV in the germline V gene. V was cut by 5 bases and J by 5 bases, with 22 bases left in between. The CDR3 protein is CASSSHRAGVRNEQYF. DNA of the CDR3: TGTGCCAGCAGCAGTCATAGGGCAGGGGTTAGAAACGAGCAGTACTTC.

The gene calls are TRBV2 and TRBJ1-1; D may be TRBD1 (6 bases). V was clipped by 8 bases and J by 4 bases, with 14 bases between them. The CDR3 contains 13 residues. CDR1 and CDR2 from the germline V gene are SNHLY and FYNNEI. CDR3 residues: CASLKDSFTEAFF. Here the CDR3 DNA reads TGTGCCAGCCTAAAGGACAGTTTCACTGAAGCTTTCTTT. Full variable domain (rest looked up from reference TRBV2 and TRBJ1-1): EPEVTQTPSHQVTQMGQEVILRCVPISNHLYFYWYRQILGQKVEFLVSFYNNEISEKSEIFDDQFSVERPDGSNFTLKIRSTKLEDSAMYFCASLKDSFTEAFFGQGTRLTVV.

V and J are TRBV10-3 and TRBJ1-6; no definite D call. Trimming took 4 bases from V and 10 from J, leaving 11 bases between them. Germline V gene lookup returns CDR1 ENHRY and CDR2 SYGVKD. The CDR3 has 13 amino acids. In DNA form, the CDR3 reads TGTGCCATCAGTGTCGAGGGAGGCTCACCCCTCCACTTT. The encoded protein is CAISVEGGSPLHF.

The V gene is TRBV4-1, the J gene TRBJ1-2; D call uncertain. CDR1 is MGHRA and CDR2 is YSYEKL in the germline V gene. The CDR3 length is 13 residues. Trimming removed 4 bases from V and 2 bases from J, with 8 bases in between. Here the CDR3 DNA reads TGCGCCAGCAGCCCCTTGCGGAACTATGGCTACACCTTC. This encodes CASSPLRNYGYTF.

CDR3 bases: TGTGCCAGCGCCCTGGGACAGGGGATGAGGGGTACGCAGTATTTT. The encoded protein is CASALGQGMRGTQYF. The chain carries TRBV6-5 and TRBJ2-3; 10 bases map to TRBD1. V trimming: 8 bases; J trimming: 8 bases; junction bases outside the gene matches: 13. The CDR3 extends over 15 amino acids. The germline gives CDR1 MNHEY, CDR2 SVGAGI.

V and J are TRBV30 and TRBJ2-1; D possibly corresponds to TRBD2 (7 bases). Germline V gene lookup returns CDR1 GTSNPN and CDR2 SVGIG (reference sequence). The CDR3 runs 14 residues. The V end lost 7 bases, the J end lost 0 bases, and 13 bases lay between the germline ends. In DNA, the CDR3 is TGTGCCTCCCGGGGGGCCAGCTCCTACAATGAGCAGTTCTTC. Its protein is CASRGASSYNEQFF.

This chain uses TRBV19 with TRBJ1-4; 8 bases are a match to TRBD1. The germline gives CDR1 LNHDA, CDR2 SQIVND (reference sequence). The CDR3 has 16 residues. Germline trimming cut 5 bases from V and 6 bases from J; bases unmatched to any gene: 11. The CDR3 bases are TGTGCCAGTAGTCCTCGGACAGGGCGGCATTATGAAAAACTGTTTTTT. This codes for CASSPRTGRHYEKLFF.

This clone has just one count. J is TRBJ2-7 and V is TRBV6-5, with D maybe TRBD1 (6 bases). The V end lost 6 bases, the J end lost 2 bases, and 14 bases lay between the germline ends. From germline, CDR1 is MNHEY and CDR2 SVGAGI. CDR3 length equals 14 residues. The CDR3 protein is CASSSPGQAYEQYF. DNA for the CDR3: TGTGCCAGCAGCTCCCCGGGACAAGCCTACGAGCAGTACTTC.

This chain joins TRBV5-4 and TRBJ1-2; TRBD1 might be the D (5 bases). V was clipped by 0 bases and J by 7 bases, with 25 bases between them. The CDR3 is made up of 18 amino acids. The V gene's germline CDR1 is SGHNT and CDR2 YYREEE (reference sequence). CDR3: CASSLDIGTLQTGGGYTF. CDR3 coding DNA: TGTGCCAGCAGCTTGGATATCGGGACTCTACAGACCGGGGGTGGCTACACCTTC.

J is TRBJ1-1 and V is TRBV10-3; D possibly corresponds to TRBD1 (6 bases). Germline CDR1 is ENHRY and CDR2 is SYGVKD. V lost 4 bases and J lost 5, with 17 bases in between. CDR3 length: 15 amino acids. CDR3 protein: CAISGVGRGGTEAFF. In nucleotides, the CDR3 is TGTGCCATCAGTGGAGTAGGCAGGGGAGGGACTGAAGCTTTCTTT.

This sequence joins TRBV19 and TRBJ1-5; 8 bases are a match to TRBD1. This CDR3 is built from 15 residues. The V segment lost 10 bases and the J segment 1 base; nucleotides outside the gene matches: 9. CDR1 is LNHDA and CDR2 is SQIVND in the germline V gene (reference sequence). CDR3 DNA sequence: TGTGCCACCTCACCAGGGGGCAGGAGCAATCAGCCCCAGCATTTT. Translation gives CATSPGGRSNQPQHF.

This chain uses TRBV2 with TRBJ1-1; 8 bases align to TRBD1. The CDR3 has 15 residues. The V gene end was trimmed by 8 bases and the J gene end by 7 bases; junction bases not matched to a gene: 15. CDR1 is SNHLY and CDR2 is FYNNEI in the germline V gene. CDR3 region: CASRRDRSLRDEAFF. CDR3 in DNA: TGTGCCAGCCGCCGGGACAGGTCCCTTAGGGATGAAGCTTTCTTT. The whole variable domain, filled in from reference TRBV2 and TRBJ1-1, reads EPEVTQTPSHQVTQMGQEVILRCVPISNHLYFYWYRQILGQKVEFLVSFYNNEISEKSEIFDDQFSVERPDGSNFTLKIRSTKLEDSAMYFCASRRDRSLRDEAFFGQGTRLTVV.

V is TRBV12-3 or TRBV12-4 and J is TRBJ2-3; tentative D call: TRBD2 (6 bases). The V end lost 7 bases, the J end lost 6 bases, and 14 bases lay between the germline ends. The CDR3 totals 13 residues. The CDR3 loop reads CASTPGERDTQYF. The CDR3 DNA follows: TGTGCCAGCACTCCGGGGGAGAGGGATACGCAGTATTTT.

This chain joins TRBV5-1 and TRBJ2-3; D is uncertain. Between the trimmed V and J ends, which lost 2 bases and 5 bases, there was a span of 12 bases. CDR3 size: 14 residues. The V gene's germline CDR1 is SGHRS and CDR2 YFSETQ. The CDR3 reads CASSLNPHRDTQYF. The DNA for the CDR3 is TGCGCCAGCAGCTTAAACCCCCACAGAGATACGCAGTATTTT.

This clone was detected only a few times. CDR3 sequence (DNA): TGTGCCAGCAGGTTCGGAGGGGTGAACACTGAAGCTTTCTTT. It specifies CASRFGGVNTEAFF. The genes are TRBV7-9 and TRBJ1-1; D may be TRBD1 (5 bases). V lost 6 bases, J lost 0 bases, and 11 bases lay in between. Germline CDR1 SEHNR, CDR2 FQNEAQ (reference sequence). The CDR3 contains 14 residues.

The chain recombines TRBV4-2 with TRBJ1-1, with 9 bases that match TRBD1. The CDR3 is made up of 17 amino acids. V lost 1 base and J lost 0; bases outside the gene matches: 6. The germline CDR1 and CDR2 sequences are LGHNA and YNFKEQ. The DNA of the CDR3 is TGTGCCAGCAGCCAAGGTCGGGACAGGGAATTGAACACTGAAGCTTTCTTT. Translating it yields CASSQGRDRELNTEAFF.

The genes are TRBV7-7 and TRBJ2-5, with 8 bases aligning to TRBD1. CDR1 SSHAT and CDR2 FNYEAQ come from the germline V gene (reference sequence). Trimming cost V 4 bases and J 3 bases; bases outside gene matches: 4. The CDR3 has 14 amino acids. CDR3 sequence (DNA): TGTGCCAGCAGCTACGGACAGGGCGAAGAGACCCAGTACTTC. The encoded protein is CASSYGQGEETQYF.